The present T cell receptor (beta chain) was sequenced within a study of blood T cell repertoires in COVID-19. Overall study: Researchers got acute and convalescent COVID-19 samples from the United States, Italy and Spain.

The CDR3 contains 15 residues. V trimming: 8 bases; J trimming: 1 base; junction bases outside the gene matches: 8. CDR1 SGHRS and CDR2 YFSETQ come from the germline V gene. Those enrolled, adults aged about 18 to 89 years, came from about two dozen US areas. Each recovered donor of Cohort 3 presented with two negative PCRs, clearance, or symptom resolution. As processed by the authors: How many nucleated cells were present was estimated from reference gene primer amplification. Repertoires were generated with immunoSEQ multiplex PCR, while TCRdb's copy carries only in-frame clones and drops some. V and J calls and clone size are those listed in that table; D and trimming were worked out from the DNA. The repertoire holds hundreds of thousands of clones, with 80% to 90% as singletons.

The V gene is TRBV5-1, the J gene TRBJ2-5, with TRBD2 identical over 10 bases. The specimen was PBMCs or T cells enriched from blood (not recorded which). This sequence originates from a woman aged 18 to 35 who had recovered from COVID-19. The CDR3 reads CASGQSGGAQETQYF. The CDR3 bases are TGCGCCAGTGGTCAAAGCGGGGGGGCCCAAGAGACCCAGTACTTC.